These T cell receptor beta chains were read from a single sample in a study of beta chain features in type 1 diabetes. TCRdb keeps only in-frame clones here, not all; method: immunoSEQ multiplex PCR. The table has a few hundred thousand clones, around 15% seen once; the top ten hold more than 0.075%. The material sequenced was naive CD4+ T cells from blood. The receptors come from a man aged 25 to 45 with type 1 diabetes. Each CDR3 is given with its conserved first and last residue. Each record gives: V gene, D gene, clone size, J gene, CDR3 DNA, CDR3 protein. A D gene is named only where the DNA matches it firmly. Expanded clones get a size class; other rows say once, few or many, or leave the size out.

v_call: TRBV25-1
d_call: .
clone_size: .
j_call: TRBJ2-7
cdr3_nt: TGTGCCAGCAGTCCCACAGTTACCTACGAGCAGTACTTC
cdr3_aa: CASSPTVTYEQYF

v_call: TRBV11-1
d_call: .
clone_size: few
j_call: TRBJ2-1
cdr3_nt: TGTGCCAGCAGCCCCAGAGATGAGCAGTTCTTC
cdr3_aa: CASSPRDEQFF

v_call: TRBV9
d_call: TRBD1
clone_size: .
j_call: TRBJ2-1
cdr3_nt: TGTGCCAGCAGCGCCAGGGGGCTGGACGACAATGAGCAGTTCTTC
cdr3_aa: CASSARGLDDNEQFF

v_call: TRBV25-1
d_call: .
clone_size: .
j_call: TRBJ1-2
cdr3_nt: TGTGCCAGCAGTGATCCCGTGAACTATGGCTACACCTTC
cdr3_aa: CASSDPVNYGYTF

v_call: TRBV18
d_call: .
clone_size: few
j_call: TRBJ2-1
cdr3_nt: TGTGCCAGCTCATCCCTCGAACCGCGGCAGACCTCCAATGAGCAGTTCTTC
cdr3_aa: CASSSLEPRQTSNEQFF

v_call: TRBV5-1
d_call: .
clone_size: few
j_call: TRBJ2-6
cdr3_nt: TGCGCCAGCAGCTTGGAAGGGGCTGGGGCCAACGTCCTGACTTTC
cdr3_aa: CASSLEGAGANVLTF

v_call: TRBV13
d_call: TRBD1
clone_size: .
j_call: TRBJ2-1
cdr3_nt: TGTGCCAGCAGCCGACAACCAGGGGACAGGGGGTTCAATGAGCAGTTCTTC
cdr3_aa: CASSRQPGDRGFNEQFF

v_call: TRBV27
d_call: .
clone_size: .
j_call: TRBJ2-4
cdr3_nt: TGTGCCAGCAGCTCAGAGGGGTGGAACATTCAGTACTTC
cdr3_aa: CASSSEGWNIQYF

v_call: TRBV29-1
d_call: .
clone_size: .
j_call: TRBJ2-3
cdr3_nt: TGCAGCACACGCCCGGACACCTACACAGATACGCAGTATTTT
cdr3_aa: CSTRPDTYTDTQYF

v_call: TRBV2
d_call: .
clone_size: .
j_call: TRBJ1-1
cdr3_nt: TGTGCCAGCAGTGCAGCTAACACTGAAGCTTTCTTT
cdr3_aa: CASSAANTEAFF

v_call: TRBV4-1
d_call: TRBD2
clone_size: few
j_call: TRBJ2-7
cdr3_nt: TGCGCCAGCAGCGCAAGTTATGTACTAGCGGAAACAAGCTCCTACGAGCAGTACTTC
cdr3_aa: CASSASYVLAETSSYEQYF

v_call: TRBV30
d_call: .
clone_size: few
j_call: TRBJ2-7
cdr3_nt: TGTGGCCGGCGATGGGGGGCCTACGAGCAGTACTTC
cdr3_aa: CGRRWGAYEQYF

v_call: TRBV5-6
d_call: .
clone_size: .
j_call: TRBJ1-2
cdr3_nt: TGTGCCAGCAGCTTGGGACGGAACTATGGCTACACCTTC
cdr3_aa: CASSLGRNYGYTF

v_call: TRBV15
d_call: .
clone_size: few
j_call: TRBJ2-5
cdr3_nt: TGTGCCACCAGCAGCGGGCCACAAGAGACCCAGTACTTC
cdr3_aa: CATSSGPQETQYF

v_call: TRBV30
d_call: TRBD1
clone_size: .
j_call: TRBJ1-1
cdr3_nt: TGTGCCTGGAGTGTACGACAGGGGAACACTGAAGCTTTCTTT
cdr3_aa: CAWSVRQGNTEAFF

v_call: TRBV13
d_call: .
clone_size: few
j_call: TRBJ2-7
cdr3_nt: TGTGCCAGCAGCTTCCGACGGGCAACCTACGAGCAGTACTTC
cdr3_aa: CASSFRRATYEQYF

v_call: TRBV30
d_call: TRBD2
clone_size: .
j_call: TRBJ2-7
cdr3_nt: TGTGCCTGGAACCCGGGGGGCTCCTACGAGCAGTACTTC
cdr3_aa: CAWNPGGSYEQYF

v_call: TRBV5-6
d_call: .
clone_size: few
j_call: TRBJ2-7
cdr3_nt: TGTGCCAGCAGCTTGATAAACGAGCAGTACTTC
cdr3_aa: CASSLINEQYF

v_call: TRBV7-7
d_call: TRBD2
clone_size: .
j_call: TRBJ2-1
cdr3_nt: TGTGCTAGTCGTCAGCGGGAGGATCCTTCCAATGAGCAGTTCTTC
cdr3_aa: CASRQREDPSNEQFF

v_call: TRBV28
d_call: TRBD1
clone_size: .
j_call: TRBJ2-1
cdr3_nt: TGTGCCAGCAGTTATCCGGGACAGGGGATCTCCTACAATGAGCAGTTCTTC
cdr3_aa: CASSYPGQGISYNEQFF

v_call: TRBV7-2
d_call: .
clone_size: few
j_call: TRBJ1-2
cdr3_nt: TGTGCCAGCAGCTTAGGAGACAACTATGGCTACACCTTC
cdr3_aa: CASSLGDNYGYTF

v_call: TRBV29-1
d_call: .
clone_size: .
j_call: TRBJ2-3
cdr3_nt: TGCAGCGTTGCTACCCCTAAGTGGGAAGGGGCCACAGATACGCAGTATTTT
cdr3_aa: CSVATPKWEGATDTQYF

v_call: TRBV28
d_call: .
clone_size: .
j_call: TRBJ2-7
cdr3_nt: TGTGCCAGCAGCCAAGCATCCTACGAGCAGTACTTC
cdr3_aa: CASSQASYEQYF

v_call: TRBV4-3
d_call: .
clone_size: .
j_call: TRBJ2-1
cdr3_nt: TGCGCCAGCAGCCAAGATAGGTCATCCAATGAGCAGTTCTTC
cdr3_aa: CASSQDRSSNEQFF

v_call: TRBV10-3
d_call: TRBD2
clone_size: few
j_call: TRBJ2-5
cdr3_nt: TGTGCCATCAGTGGATGGCAGCGGGAGGGCCTCCAAGAGACCCAGTACTTC
cdr3_aa: CAISGWQREGLQETQYF

v_call: TRBV6-5
d_call: .
clone_size: .
j_call: TRBJ2-6
cdr3_nt: TGTGCCAGCAGCTCCCGTGGGGCCAACGTCCTGACTTTC
cdr3_aa: CASSSRGANVLTF

v_call: TRBV10-1
d_call: .
clone_size: few
j_call: TRBJ2-1
cdr3_nt: TGCGCCAGCAGTTGGGACCGCGACAATGAGCAGTTCTTC
cdr3_aa: CASSWDRDNEQFF

v_call: TRBV30
d_call: .
clone_size: .
j_call: TRBJ1-1
cdr3_nt: TGTGCCTGGAGTATAATAGTAACAGGTGAAGCTTTCTTT
cdr3_aa: CAWSIIVTGEAFF

v_call: TRBV4-1
d_call: .
clone_size: .
j_call: TRBJ2-1
cdr3_nt: TGCGCCAGCAGCCAAGGAGGACGGGACTGGTACAATGAGCAGTTCTTC
cdr3_aa: CASSQGGRDWYNEQFF

v_call: TRBV10-3
d_call: TRBD1
clone_size: few
j_call: TRBJ2-7
cdr3_nt: TGTGCCATTGGGACAGGGGGTAGCTCCTACGAGCAGTACTTC
cdr3_aa: CAIGTGGSSYEQYF

v_call: TRBV7-9
d_call: .
clone_size: few
j_call: TRBJ2-1
cdr3_nt: TGTGCCAGCAGCTCAGTCGAGCAGTTCTTC
cdr3_aa: CASSSVEQFF

v_call: TRBV9
d_call: .
clone_size: .
j_call: TRBJ2-1
cdr3_nt: TGTGCCAGCAGCGTAGGTCGAGGGACGAACAATGAGCAGTTCTTC
cdr3_aa: CASSVGRGTNNEQFF

v_call: TRBV25-1
d_call: .
clone_size: .
j_call: TRBJ2-5
cdr3_nt: TGTGCCAGCAGTGATTTCGGTAGCGGAGAGACCCAGTACTTC
cdr3_aa: CASSDFGSGETQYF

v_call: TRBV6-5
d_call: .
clone_size: few
j_call: TRBJ2-7
cdr3_nt: TGTGCCAGCAGGATGACAGACAGCGAGCAGTACTTC
cdr3_aa: CASRMTDSEQYF

v_call: TRBV15
d_call: .
clone_size: few
j_call: TRBJ2-5
cdr3_nt: TGTGCCACCAGCAGAGGTTTGATGGAGACCCAGTACTTC
cdr3_aa: CATSRGLMETQYF

v_call: TRBV2
d_call: .
clone_size: .
j_call: TRBJ2-1
cdr3_nt: TGTGCCAGCAGTGAAATGTGGCAGGGGAATGAGCAGTTCTTC
cdr3_aa: CASSEMWQGNEQFF

v_call: TRBV13
d_call: .
clone_size: few
j_call: TRBJ2-7
cdr3_nt: TGTGCCAGCAGCTTAGGCCGTCAGGGGAGGTACGAGCAGTACTTC
cdr3_aa: CASSLGRQGRYEQYF

v_call: TRBV7-2
d_call: TRBD1
clone_size: few
j_call: TRBJ2-5
cdr3_nt: TGTGCCAGCAGCTCGGGACAGGGGAAAATAGAGACCCAGTACTTC
cdr3_aa: CASSSGQGKIETQYF

v_call: TRBV5-6
d_call: TRBD1
clone_size: .
j_call: TRBJ1-5
cdr3_nt: TGTGCCAGCAGCTACAGGGGACAGCCGTATAGCAATCAGCCCCAGCATTTT
cdr3_aa: CASSYRGQPYSNQPQHF

v_call: TRBV30
d_call: TRBD2
clone_size: .
j_call: TRBJ2-3
cdr3_nt: TGTGCCTGGAGTAGGCGGGAGGGAGCAGATACGCAGTATTTT
cdr3_aa: CAWSRREGADTQYF

v_call: TRBV6-1
d_call: .
clone_size: .
j_call: TRBJ2-7
cdr3_nt: TGTGCCAGCACCCCTACGGGACCCTCCTACGAGCAGTACTTC
cdr3_aa: CASTPTGPSYEQYF

v_call: TRBV7-2
d_call: .
clone_size: few
j_call: TRBJ2-3
cdr3_nt: TGTGCCAGCAGCTTGGCGTTAGGCACAGATACGCAGTATTTT
cdr3_aa: CASSLALGTDTQYF

v_call: TRBV7-9
d_call: .
clone_size: few
j_call: TRBJ2-4
cdr3_nt: TGTGCCAGCAGCCCCGGGGACCACATTCAGTACTTC
cdr3_aa: CASSPGDHIQYF

v_call: TRBV27
d_call: .
clone_size: few
j_call: TRBJ2-7
cdr3_nt: TGTGCCAGCAGAGGGGTGGGAGGGGACTCCAGGGGTGGCGAGCAGTACTTC
cdr3_aa: CASRGVGGDSRGGEQYF

v_call: TRBV28
d_call: .
clone_size: few
j_call: TRBJ2-7
cdr3_nt: TGTGCCAGCCTGGGGCCAGGGAACGAGCAGTACTTC
cdr3_aa: CASLGPGNEQYF

v_call: TRBV2
d_call: .
clone_size: .
j_call: TRBJ2-5
cdr3_nt: TGTGCCAGCAGTGGGCGAAGCCAAGAGACCCAGTACTTC
cdr3_aa: CASSGRSQETQYF

v_call: TRBV4-2
d_call: TRBD1
clone_size: .
j_call: TRBJ1-2
cdr3_nt: TGTGCCAGCAGCCTGGGGACAGGTGACTATGGCTACACCTTC
cdr3_aa: CASSLGTGDYGYTF

v_call: TRBV7-9
d_call: .
clone_size: .
j_call: TRBJ1-1
cdr3_nt: TGTGCCAGCAATCCCGGGGGGCTATCGGACACTGAAGCTTTCTTT
cdr3_aa: CASNPGGLSDTEAFF

v_call: TRBV7-9
d_call: TRBD1
clone_size: few
j_call: TRBJ2-5
cdr3_nt: TGTGCCAGCAGCTACACAGGGGGCCAAGAGACCCAGTACTTC
cdr3_aa: CASSYTGGQETQYF

v_call: TRBV19
d_call: .
clone_size: few
j_call: TRBJ2-5
cdr3_nt: TGTGCTGCAGACAGTGGAGAGACCCAGTACTTC
cdr3_aa: CAADSGETQYF

v_call: TRBV15
d_call: .
clone_size: .
j_call: TRBJ1-5
cdr3_nt: TGTGCCACCAGCAGAGATAGGGGCCAGCCCCAGCATTTT
cdr3_aa: CATSRDRGQPQHF

v_call: TRBV7-3
d_call: .
clone_size: .
j_call: TRBJ2-5
cdr3_nt: TGTGCCAGCAGCCAAGGACAGCAAGAGACCCAGTACTTC
cdr3_aa: CASSQGQQETQYF

v_call: TRBV28
d_call: .
clone_size: few
j_call: TRBJ2-1
cdr3_nt: TGTGCCAGCAGCCCCCCGAAGGGTGAGCAGTTCTTC
cdr3_aa: CASSPPKGEQFF

v_call: TRBV7-9
d_call: TRBD1
clone_size: few
j_call: TRBJ2-7
cdr3_nt: TGTGCCAGCAGCACAGGGGGGACCAGGGCCTACGAGCAGTACTTC
cdr3_aa: CASSTGGTRAYEQYF

v_call: TRBV29-1
d_call: .
clone_size: .
j_call: TRBJ1-1
cdr3_nt: TGCAGCGTTGTAAGGCCCCTGAACACTGAAGCTTTCTTT
cdr3_aa: CSVVRPLNTEAFF

v_call: TRBV30
d_call: TRBD1
clone_size: few
j_call: TRBJ2-5
cdr3_nt: TGTGCCTGGAGTGCCGACAGGGCGGAGACCCAGTACTTC
cdr3_aa: CAWSADRAETQYF

v_call: TRBV29-1
d_call: .
clone_size: .
j_call: TRBJ2-7
cdr3_nt: TGCAGCGTTGAAGATCCATCGGGACTTCAAAACGAGCAGTACTTC
cdr3_aa: CSVEDPSGLQNEQYF

v_call: TRBV25-1
d_call: TRBD1
clone_size: few
j_call: TRBJ1-5
cdr3_nt: TGTGCCAGCAGCCAACAGGGGAGCAATCAGCCCCAGCATTTT
cdr3_aa: CASSQQGSNQPQHF

v_call: TRBV4-1
d_call: TRBD1
clone_size: .
j_call: TRBJ1-4
cdr3_nt: TGCGCCAGCAGCCAGACAGGGATTAATGAAAAACTGTTTTTT
cdr3_aa: CASSQTGINEKLFF